The 4 T cell receptor beta chains in this list originate from one sample, sequenced in a study of T cell repertoires and HLA-DP antigens. Their specific antigens are unknown. TCRdb keeps only in-frame clones here, not all; method: immunoSEQ multiplex PCR. The sample includes some 120,000 clones, nearly 95% of them seen just once. Input material: CD4+ T cells from PBMCs. The receptor source for this set is a woman between 18 and 30 years old in good health and CMV-seronegative.

This chain joins TRBV7-2 and TRBJ2-3; TRBD1 aligns across 8 bases. V dropped 5 bases and J dropped 3; count of bases not matched to a gene: 7. CDR1 and CDR2 (germline): SGHTA, FQGNSA. The CDR3 has 15 residues. For the CDR3, the DNA is TGTGCCAGCAGCAGTTGGACAGGGAAAACAGATACGCAGTATTTT. Residues: CASSSWTGKTDTQYF.

The chain carries TRBV5-1 and TRBJ1-6; a possible D gene is TRBD1 (5 bases). The V gene's germline CDR1 is SGHRS and CDR2 YFSETQ. The CDR3 spans 14 residues. Between the trimmed V and J ends, which lost 1 base and 7 bases, there was a span of 9 bases. The CDR3 DNA reads TGCGCCAGCAGCTTGCGTAGGGGCAATTCACCCCTCCACTTT. Protein sequence: CASSLRRGNSPLHF.

The chain couples TRBV7-6 to TRBJ2-3; D unclear. The CDR3 contains 12 residues. The germline V gene encodes CDR1 SGHVS and CDR2 FNYEAQ. V shed 2 bases and J shed 8 bases, with 8 bases lying between them. The CDR3, as DNA: TGTGCCAGCAGCTTACCCGCCAGTACGCAGTATTTT. Its translation is CASSLPASTQYF.

With respect to this clone: The identical CDR3 is also encoded by other nucleotide sequences in the sample. The chain combines TRBV18 with TRBJ2-5, with D maybe TRBD1 (5 bases). The germline V gene has CDR1 KGHSH and CDR2 LQKENI. Trimming removed 0 bases at V and 5 bases at J, with 7 bases between. The CDR3 contains 13 residues. The CDR3 loop reads CASSPPGPETQYF. In DNA form, the CDR3 reads TGTGCCAGCTCACCACCGGGGCCGGAGACCCAGTACTTC.